This TCR beta chain was captured in a study of response to subunit inactivated influenza vaccine. Study-wide findings and caveats: Authors proposed each seasonal influenza vaccination draws in few new T cells.

The V end was cut by 1 base, the J end by 2 bases, with 6 bases between. CDR3 length equals 14 residues. Within the sample, this clonotype is medium-sized. Antigen unknown. TCRdb re-called the RT-PCR reads with MiXCR, one entry per CDR3 protein. The sample lists 290,000 or so distinct CDR3 sequences; about 20% were seen once. The material was PBMCs from blood, obtained about 20 months after vaccination. The source is a man between 45 and 75 years old who received an inactivated influenza vaccine. V usage is TRBV12-3 or TRBV12-4 and J usage is TRBJ2-1; no reliable D call. CDR3 residues: CASSLDSTYNEQFF. The CDR3 region has the DNA TGTGCCAGCAGTTTAGACAGTACCTACAATGAGCAGTTCTTC.